This TCR beta chain stems from a study of spatial heterogeneity in lung cancer. Time point: sample taken at primary tumor resection. MiXCR, applied by TCRdb to the 5' RACE reads, yields one record per CDR3 protein. The sample has some 5,100 distinct CDR3 sequences, roughly 7% seen once. The CDR3 consists of 16 residues. Trimming took off 3 bases at V and 0 bases at J, with 15 bases between the two ends. The germline CDR1 and CDR2 sequences are SGDLS and YYNGEE. Findings and limits, study-wide: Tumors with more nonsynonymous mutations had more expanded intratumoral alpha and beta TCRs.

This clonotype was counted many times. Its antigen is unknown. The TCR was taken from a male donor with early-stage non-small cell lung cancer. This rearrangement joins TRBV9 to TRBJ1-1, with D possibly matching TRBD1 (6 bases). The sample here was lung tumor tissue, taken at surgery. CDR3 coding DNA: TGTGCCAGCAGCGCGACAGGAGAGTACATGAACACTGAAGCTTTCTTT. This gives the protein CASSATGEYMNTEAFF.